This is a list of T cell receptor beta chains from one sample in a study of OX40 agonist ivuxolimab in advanced cancers. Only in-frame clones appear in the TCRdb table, and some are missing; sequencing was by immunoSEQ multiplex PCR. The repertoire holds approximately 7,500 clones, with over 60% as singletons. Here the sequenced sample was CD4+ or CD8+ T cells sorted from blood, taken in a trial of the OX40 agonist ivuxolimab. The receptors were gathered from an adult with an advanced solid tumor such as melanoma, head and neck, liver or kidney cancer. CDR3s include the opening cysteine and the closing phenylalanine or tryptophan. A D gene is named only where the DNA matches it firmly. The size field is filled for only some rows; it gives once, few, many or a size class.

TRBJ1-6 - - TRBV28 CASSLFGLNFGALHF TGTGCCAGCAGTTTATTCGGCCTGAATTTTGGGGCCCTCCACTTT
TRBJ1-2 TRBD1 - TRBV7-2 CASSLQGGGYTF TGTGCCAGCAGCTTACAGGGGGGTGGCTACACCTTC
TRBJ1-1 - - TRBV6-1 CASSAGTGGMWTEAFF TGTGCCAGCAGTGCCGGGACGGGGGGTATGTGGACTGAAGCTTTCTTT
TRBJ2-4 - - TRBV5-1 CASSLGQARRDIQYF TGCGCCAGCAGCTTGGGGCAGGCAAGGAGGGACATTCAGTACTTC
TRBJ2-5 TRBD1 once TRBV19 CASKEWGTAQETQYF TGTGCCAGTAAGGAATGGGGGACAGCCCAAGAGACCCAGTACTTC
TRBJ1-1 TRBD1 - TRBV9 CASSAGGAWNTEAFF TGTGCCAGCAGTGCAGGGGGCGCTTGGAACACTGAAGCTTTCTTT
TRBJ1-4 - - TRBV7-9 CASSLRGAKPATNEKLFF TGTGCCAGCAGCTTGAGGGGTGCTAAACCTGCAACTAATGAAAAACTGTTTTTT
TRBJ1-3 - - TRBV9 CASSDAGMRSGNTIYF TGTGCCAGCAGCGACGCCGGGATGAGGTCTGGAAACACCATATATTTT
TRBJ1-2 - - TRBV5-4 CASNPGPTGGYTF TGTGCCAGCAACCCCGGACCGACCGGTGGCTACACCTTC
TRBJ2-1 - few TRBV27 CASSLLGDEQFF TGTGCCAGCAGCCTCCTAGGGGATGAGCAGTTCTTC
TRBJ2-7 - - TRBV4-2 CASSRGTGSYEQYF TGTGCCAGCAGCCGCGGGACCGGCTCCTACGAGCAGTACTTC
TRBJ2-7 - - TRBV6-1 CASSYGGEQYF TGTGCCAGCAGTTACGGTGGCGAGCAGTACTTC
TRBJ1-2 - - TRBV5-1 CASSPPGNYGYTF TGCGCCAGCAGCCCCCCGGGAAACTATGGCTACACCTTC
TRBJ2-7 - - TRBV6-6 CASTLDSAYEQYF TGTGCCAGCACTTTGGACTCCGCCTACGAGCAGTACTTC
TRBJ1-5 - few TRBV10-3 CAISTGTTLNQPQHF TGTGCCATCAGCACCGGGACCACGTTAAATCAGCCCCAGCATTTT
TRBJ1-1 - - TRBV28 CASSLYQEKNTEAFF TGTGCCAGCAGTTTATACCAGGAGAAGAACACTGAAGCTTTCTTT
TRBJ2-7 TRBD1 - TRBV9 CASSVGGTGAVYEQYF TGTGCCAGCAGCGTAGGTGGGACAGGGGCTGTATACGAGCAGTACTTC
TRBJ2-5 - - TRBV7-2 CASSLSAGGDGGARRTQYF TGTGCCAGCAGCTTGTCAGCCGGTGGGGATGGCGGGGCGAGACGGACCCAGTACTTC
TRBJ2-2 TRBD1 - TRBV4-1 CASSQGLGDRTGELFF TGCGCCAGCAGCCAAGGTTTGGGGGACAGGACCGGGGAGCTGTTTTTT
TRBJ2-5 - - TRBV28 CASSSYRRQYF TGTGCCAGCAGTTCCTACCGCCGCCAGTACTTC
TRBJ2-3 - - TRBV12-2 CASRLAPSGGTDTQYF TGTGCAAGTCGCTTAGCCCCTAGCGGAGGCACAGATACGCAGTATTTT
TRBJ2-7 - - TRBV6-1 CASSEGGFYEQYF TGTGCCAGCAGTGAGGGCGGTTTCTACGAGCAGTACTTC
TRBJ1-6 - - TRBV7-9 CASSLIGQPNSPLHF TGTGCCAGCAGCTTAATAGGACAGCCAAATTCACCCCTCCACTTT
TRBJ2-7 TRBD2 medium-sized TRBV9 CASSVGGSGNEQYF TGTGCCAGCAGCGTAGGGGGTAGCGGGAACGAGCAGTACTTC
TRBJ2-7 TRBD1 - TRBV11-2 CASSLVTGSNYEQYF TGTGCCAGCAGCTTAGTGACAGGGTCTAACTACGAGCAGTACTTC
TRBJ2-5 - - TRBV27 CASSSLAYQETQYF TGTGCCAGCAGTTCATTAGCGTATCAAGAGACCCAGTACTTC
TRBJ1-1 - - TRBV9 CASSLGTGSVTEAFF TGTGCCAGCAGCTTGGGTACAGGGAGCGTCACTGAAGCTTTCTTT
TRBJ1-2 TRBD1 - TRBV9 CASSVSGTGTNYGYTF TGTGCCAGCAGCGTTTCCGGGACAGGGACTAACTATGGCTACACCTTC
TRBJ2-5 - - TRBV2 CAISGSSETQYF TGTGCCATTTCGGGCAGCTCGGAGACCCAGTACTTC
TRBJ2-6 - - TRBV5-1 CASGTQGGSRSGANVLTF TGCGCCAGCGGAACTCAAGGGGGGAGTCGATCTGGGGCCAACGTCCTGACTTTC
TRBJ2-7 - - TRBV7-8 CASGQGSYEQYF TGTGCCAGCGGTCAGGGGTCCTACGAGCAGTACTTC
TRBJ2-7 TRBD1 - TRBV28 CASSLRDSSYEQYF TGTGCCAGCAGTTTACGGGACAGCTCCTACGAGCAGTACTTC
TRBJ2-3 TRBD1 once TRBV6-1 CASSEEGALFTDTQYF TGTGCCAGCAGTGAAGAGGGGGCTCTCTTCACAGATACGCAGTATTTT
TRBJ1-2 - few TRBV5-6 CASSLRGRANGYTF TGTGCCAGCAGCTTGAGAGGCAGGGCGAATGGCTACACCTTC
TRBJ2-7 - - TRBV5-5 CASSLRYRGGSYEQYF TGTGCCAGCAGCTTGAGGTACAGGGGGGGGTCCTACGAGCAGTACTTC
TRBJ1-1 - large TRBV30 CAWNLKRGTEAFF TGTGCCTGGAACCTAAAGAGGGGCACTGAAGCTTTCTTT
TRBJ1-2 - - TRBV12-5 CASGLVRSTYGYTF TGTGCTAGTGGTTTAGTTCGGAGCACCTATGGCTACACCTTC
TRBJ2-7 - - TRBV6-1 CASSTRKGYYEQYF TGTGCCAGCAGTACGCGGAAAGGCTACTACGAGCAGTACTTC
TRBJ2-7 TRBD2 once TRBV2 CASTEGLAAYEQYF TGTGCCAGCACTGAGGGGCTAGCGGCCTACGAGCAGTACTTC
TRBJ1-1 TRBD1 few TRBV4-1 CASSPRGDGTANTEAFF TGCGCCAGCAGCCCGCGGGGGGACGGGACAGCGAACACTGAAGCTTTCTTT
TRBJ2-1 TRBD2 - TRBV7-9 CASSLVGLAGEQFF TGTGCCAGCAGCTTAGTGGGACTAGCGGGAGAGCAGTTCTTC
TRBJ1-4 TRBD1 few TRBV28 CASSIYRGDNEKLFF TGTGCCAGCAGTATATACAGGGGGGATAATGAAAAACTGTTTTTT
TRBJ2-1 - - TRBV4-1 CASSRNPGSYNEQFF TGCGCCAGCAGCCGAAATCCAGGCTCCTACAATGAGCAGTTCTTC
TRBJ2-1 - few TRBV2 CASSVGGTFF TGTGCCAGCAGTGTGGGGGGTACGTTCTTC
TRBJ1-2 - once TRBV6-6 CASSYSGEGDYGYTF TGTGCCAGCAGTTACTCTGGGGAGGGGGACTATGGCTACACCTTC
TRBJ1-1 - few TRBV30 CAWDTGRAEAFF TGTGCCTGGGATACAGGGAGGGCTGAAGCTTTCTTT
TRBJ1-1 - few TRBV4-1 CASSQDGGWANTEAFF TGCGCCAGCAGCCAAGATGGGGGGTGGGCGAACACTGAAGCTTTCTTT
TRBJ2-1 - - TRBV19 CASSKARYNEQFF TGTGCCAGTAGTAAGGCGCGGTACAATGAGCAGTTCTTC
TRBJ2-3 TRBD1 - TRBV4-3 CASSLDRDRGADTQYF TGCGCCAGCAGCCTGGACCGGGACAGGGGTGCAGATACGCAGTATTTT
TRBJ1-2 - - TRBV7-8 CASSLAGLSPYGYTF TGTGCCAGCAGCTTAGCGGGGCTCAGTCCCTATGGCTACACCTTC
TRBJ1-6 - - TRBV6-6 CASSSSGTELDSPLHF TGTGCCAGCAGTTCTTCCGGGACTGAACTGGATTCACCCCTCCACTTT
TRBJ2-2 - - TRBV29-1 CSSRGGGGELFF TGCAGCTCCCGAGGTGGCGGAGGGGAGCTGTTTTTT
TRBJ2-6 - - TRBV21-1 CASSTDRPLGTSVLTF -